This paragraph reports one TCR beta chain. The target antigen is unknown. This sample is part of a study of identical twins. Each CDR3 protein is one row after TCRdb ran MiXCR on the 5' RACE reads. Among a few hundred thousand distinct CDR3 sequences listed, less than 20% were seen once. This CDR3 is built from 15 residues. Germline CDR1 and CDR2: SGHTA and FQGTGA. V shed 5 bases, J shed 6 bases, and the junction held 12 bases outside the gene matches. Overall study findings and caveats: Twins shared out-of-frame alpha sequences with excess low generation probability. It was out-of-frame TCR alpha sharing in monozygotic twins that models underestimated.

Every donor was a healthy Caucasian. The chain uses TRBV7-3 and TRBJ2-7; the match to TRBD1 covers 8 bases. Sequencing input: naive T cells sorted from blood. The receptor's source is a middle-aged man in good health. CDR3 sequence (DNA): TGTGCCAGCAGCCGCTCCGGGCAGGGGGCAAGCGAGCAGTACTTC. Amino acids: CASSRSGQGASEQYF.